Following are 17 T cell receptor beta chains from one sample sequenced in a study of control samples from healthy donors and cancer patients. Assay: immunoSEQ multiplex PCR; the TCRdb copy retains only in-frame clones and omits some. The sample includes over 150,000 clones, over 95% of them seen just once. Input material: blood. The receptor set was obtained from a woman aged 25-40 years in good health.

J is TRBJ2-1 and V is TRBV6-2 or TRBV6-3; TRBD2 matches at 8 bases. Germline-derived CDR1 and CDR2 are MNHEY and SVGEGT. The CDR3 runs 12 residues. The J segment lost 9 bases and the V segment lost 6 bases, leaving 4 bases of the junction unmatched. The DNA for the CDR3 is TGTGCCAGCAGCGGGGGGGGCCCTGAGCAGTTCTTC. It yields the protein CASSGGGPEQFF.

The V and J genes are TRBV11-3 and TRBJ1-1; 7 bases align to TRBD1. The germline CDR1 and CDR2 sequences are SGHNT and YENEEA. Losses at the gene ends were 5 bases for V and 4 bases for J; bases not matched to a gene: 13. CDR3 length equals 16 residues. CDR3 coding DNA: TGTGCCAGCAGCCCTGATATAAACAGGGGACCCACTGAAGCTTTCTTT. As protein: CASSPDINRGPTEAFF.

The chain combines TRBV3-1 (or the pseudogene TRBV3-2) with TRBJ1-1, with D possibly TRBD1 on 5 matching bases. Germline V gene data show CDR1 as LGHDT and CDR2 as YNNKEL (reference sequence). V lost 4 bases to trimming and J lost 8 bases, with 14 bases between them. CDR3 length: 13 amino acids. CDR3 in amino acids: CASSRSGRDEAFF. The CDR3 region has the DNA TGTGCCAGCAGCCGGAGCGGCAGGGACGAAGCTTTCTTT.

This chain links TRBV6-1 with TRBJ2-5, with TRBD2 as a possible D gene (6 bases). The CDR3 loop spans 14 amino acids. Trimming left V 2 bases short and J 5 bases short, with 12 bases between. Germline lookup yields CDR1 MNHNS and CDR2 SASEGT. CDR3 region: CASSETSPRETQYF. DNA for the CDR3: TGTGCCAGCAGTGAAACTAGCCCCAGGGAGACCCAGTACTTC.

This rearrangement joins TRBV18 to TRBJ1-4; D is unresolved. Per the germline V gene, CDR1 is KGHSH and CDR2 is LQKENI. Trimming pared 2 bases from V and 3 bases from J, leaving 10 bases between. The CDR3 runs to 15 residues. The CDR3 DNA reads TGTGCCAGCTCACCAGTACACGGATCTAATGAAAAACTGTTTTTT. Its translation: CASSPVHGSNEKLFF.

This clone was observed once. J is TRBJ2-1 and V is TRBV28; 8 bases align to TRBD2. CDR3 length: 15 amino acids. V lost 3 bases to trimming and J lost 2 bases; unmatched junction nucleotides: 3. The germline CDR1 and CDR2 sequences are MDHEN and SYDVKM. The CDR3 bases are TGTGCCAGCAGTTTGGCGGGGGGAACCTACAATGAGCAGTTCTTC. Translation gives CASSLAGGTYNEQFF.

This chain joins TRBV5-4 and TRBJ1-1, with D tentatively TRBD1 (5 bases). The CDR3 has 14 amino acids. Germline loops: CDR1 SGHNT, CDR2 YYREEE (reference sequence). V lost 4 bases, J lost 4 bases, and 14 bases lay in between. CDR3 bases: TGTGCCAGCAGCCTGGTCGGAGGGACCACTGAAGCTTTCTTT. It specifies CASSLVGGTTEAFF.

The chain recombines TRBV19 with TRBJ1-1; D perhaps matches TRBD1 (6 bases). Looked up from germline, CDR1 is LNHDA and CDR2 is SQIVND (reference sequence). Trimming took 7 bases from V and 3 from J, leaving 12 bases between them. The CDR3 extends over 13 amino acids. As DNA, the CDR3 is TGTGCCAGTACTGGGGGCAGGGACACTGAAGCTTTCTTT. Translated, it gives CASTGGRDTEAFF.

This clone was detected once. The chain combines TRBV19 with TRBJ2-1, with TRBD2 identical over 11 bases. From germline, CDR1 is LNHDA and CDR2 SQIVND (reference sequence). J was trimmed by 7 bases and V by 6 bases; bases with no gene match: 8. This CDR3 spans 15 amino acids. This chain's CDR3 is CASSLTSGRGNEQFF. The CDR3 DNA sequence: TGTGCCAGTAGCCTAACTAGCGGGAGAGGGAATGAGCAGTTCTTC.

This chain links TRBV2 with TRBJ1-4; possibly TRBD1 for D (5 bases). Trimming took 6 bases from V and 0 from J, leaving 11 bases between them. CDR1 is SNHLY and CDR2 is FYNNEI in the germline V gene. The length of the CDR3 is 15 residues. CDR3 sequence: CASRGGRPTNEKLFF. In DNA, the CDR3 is TGTGCCAGCAGGGGGGGGAGGCCAACTAATGAAAAACTGTTTTTT.

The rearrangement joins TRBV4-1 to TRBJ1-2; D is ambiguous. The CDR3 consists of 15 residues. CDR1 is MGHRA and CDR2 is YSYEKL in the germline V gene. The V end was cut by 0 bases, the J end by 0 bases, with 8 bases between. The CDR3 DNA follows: TGCGCCAGCAGCCAAGAATCTGACCCTAACTATGGCTACACCTTC. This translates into CASSQESDPNYGYTF.

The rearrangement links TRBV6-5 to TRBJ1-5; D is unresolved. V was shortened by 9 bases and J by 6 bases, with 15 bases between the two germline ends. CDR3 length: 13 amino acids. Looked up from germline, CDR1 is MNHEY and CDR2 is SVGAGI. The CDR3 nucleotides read TGTGCCAGTACAAGGGCCCGGGGTCAGCCCCAGCATTTT. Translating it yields CASTRARGQPQHF.

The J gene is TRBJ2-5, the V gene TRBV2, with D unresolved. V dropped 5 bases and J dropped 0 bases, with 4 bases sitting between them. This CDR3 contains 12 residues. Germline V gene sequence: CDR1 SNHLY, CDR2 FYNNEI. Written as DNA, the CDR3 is TGTGCCAGCAGTCGGGACCAAGAGACCCAGTACTTC. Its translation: CASSRDQETQYF.

The CDR3 is CASGGTGEDEQYF. CDR3 sequence (DNA): TGTGCCAGCGGAGGGACAGGGGAGGACGAGCAGTACTTC. The chain joins TRBV2 to TRBJ2-7; 10 nucleotides match TRBD1. V lost 8 bases to trimming and J lost 5 bases; unmatched junction nucleotides: 6. Germline CDR1 is SNHLY and CDR2 is FYNNEI. CDR3 length: 13 amino acids.

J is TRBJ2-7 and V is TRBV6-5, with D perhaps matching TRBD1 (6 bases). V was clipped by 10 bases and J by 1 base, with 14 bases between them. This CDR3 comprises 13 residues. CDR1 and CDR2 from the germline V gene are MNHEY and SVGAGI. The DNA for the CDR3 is TGTGCCACCTTAACAGGGCATTCCTACGAGCAGTACTTC. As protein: CATLTGHSYEQYF.

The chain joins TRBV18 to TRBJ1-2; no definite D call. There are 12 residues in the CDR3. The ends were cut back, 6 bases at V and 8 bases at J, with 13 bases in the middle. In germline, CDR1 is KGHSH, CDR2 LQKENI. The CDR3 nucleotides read TGTGCCAGCTCCCAAACGGCGGGGGGCTACACCTTC. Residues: CASSQTAGGYTF.

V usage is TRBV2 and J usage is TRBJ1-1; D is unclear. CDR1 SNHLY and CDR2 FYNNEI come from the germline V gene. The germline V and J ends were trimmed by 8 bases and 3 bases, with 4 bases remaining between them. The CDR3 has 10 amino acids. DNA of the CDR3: TGTGCCAGCCTGGACACTGAAGCTTTCTTT. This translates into CASLDTEAFF.